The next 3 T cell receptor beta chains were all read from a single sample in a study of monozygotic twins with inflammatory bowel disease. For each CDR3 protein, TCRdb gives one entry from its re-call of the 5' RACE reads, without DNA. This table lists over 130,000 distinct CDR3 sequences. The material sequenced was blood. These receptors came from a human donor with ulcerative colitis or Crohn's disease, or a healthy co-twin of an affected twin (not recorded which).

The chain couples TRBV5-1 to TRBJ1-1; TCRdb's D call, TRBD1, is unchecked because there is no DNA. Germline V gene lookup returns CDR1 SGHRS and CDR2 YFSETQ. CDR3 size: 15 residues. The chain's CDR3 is CASSWGTGTNTEAFF.

The CDR3: CASRSAGGIGNTIYF. The gene calls are TRBV7-9 and TRBJ1-3; TCRdb outputs TRBD1, but without DNA this stays unchecked. Germline values: CDR1 SEHNR, CDR2 FQNEAQ (reference sequence). The CDR3 contains 15 residues.

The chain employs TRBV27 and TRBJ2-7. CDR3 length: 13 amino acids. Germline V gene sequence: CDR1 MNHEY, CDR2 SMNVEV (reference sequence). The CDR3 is CASSYRSSYEQYF.